Presented here are 10 T cell receptor beta chains from one specimen sequenced in a study of Graves' ophthalmopathy and Graves' hyperthyroidism (dated by TCRdb to 2016 to 2018). The listed sequencing device is Illumina HiSeq 2000. For repertoire sequencing, TCR beta CDR3 regions were amplified from RNA transcripts. HTBI primers and the Qiagen OneStep RT-PCR kit were used in a first-round RT-PCR, which was followed by a second-round multiplex PCR, size selection and purification. TCRdb cleaned the public reads at Q25 with fastp, built clones with MiXCR and kept in-frame beta chains. Entries that share a CDR3 protein sequence are merged under the most common genes and DNA. The sample table lists about 240,000 distinct CDR3 sequences, 45% of them with a count of one. The ten largest clones represent less than 50% of the sample. Sample: peripheral blood. The receptors derive from an adult man with Graves' ophthalmopathy.

The chain employs TRBV19 and TRBJ1-1, with D possibly TRBD1 on 6 matching bases. The CDR3 spans 13 residues. Trimming removed 9 bases from V and 5 bases from J, with 16 bases in between. Germline loops: CDR1 LNHDA, CDR2 SQIVND (reference sequence). CDR3 sequence: CASLWGGSTEAFF. The CDR3 nucleotides are TGTGCCAGCCTCTGGGGGGGCAGTACTGAAGCTTTCTTT.

The V and J genes are TRBV4-2 and TRBJ1-1; D gene unclear. The germline V gene encodes CDR1 LGHNA and CDR2 YNFKEQ. The V end was cut by 0 bases, the J end by 10 bases, with 15 bases between. The CDR3 has 14 residues. This CDR3 is CASSQDQGPEGAFF. CDR3 nucleotides: TGTGCCAGCAGCCAAGATCAAGGGCCGGAGGGAGCTTTCTTT.

The chain couples TRBV7-2 to TRBJ1-1; 7 positions agree with TRBD1. The CDR3 contains 12 residues. After removal of 9 bases from V and 5 bases from J, the junction contained 6 bases not matched to a gene. Germline-derived CDR1 and CDR2 are SGHTA and FQGNSA. The CDR3 sequence is CASTQGGTEAFF. CDR3 bases: TGTGCCAGTACCCAGGGGGGGACTGAAGCTTTCTTT.

CDR3 amino acids: CASWRQGDGYTF. The CDR3 DNA reads TGTGCCAGCTGGAGGCAGGGGGACGGCTACACCTTC. The gene calls are TRBV25-1 and TRBJ1-2; 7 nucleotides align to TRBD1. Germline V CDR1 and CDR2: MGHDK, SYGVNS. This CDR3 region has 12 residues. V was clipped by 8 bases and J by 8 bases; unmatched bases: 8.

This clonotype showed up just a few times. V is TRBV2 and J is TRBJ2-6; 9 bases agree with TRBD1. V trimming: 6 bases; J trimming: 4 bases; junction bases outside the gene matches: 7. Germline assignment: CDR1 SNHLY and CDR2 FYNNEI. This CDR3 has 16 amino acids. The CDR3 DNA reads TGTGCCAGCAGCTCGGGACAGGGTACCGGGGCCAACGTCCTGACTTTC. This gives the protein CASSSGQGTGANVLTF.

This clonotype has more than one count but fewer than ten. The rearrangement uses TRBV7-2 and TRBJ1-1, with D unresolved. Per the germline V gene, CDR1 is SGHTA and CDR2 is FQGNSA. The germline V and J ends were trimmed by 8 bases and 0 bases, with 10 bases remaining between them. This CDR3 spans 13 amino acids. The CDR3 sequence is CASYGRVNTEAFF. As DNA, the CDR3 is TGTGCCAGCTATGGACGGGTGAACACTGAAGCTTTCTTT.

This clonotype was picked up a small number of times. V usage is TRBV19 and J usage is TRBJ1-5; 10 positions match TRBD1. Trimming removed 7 bases from V and 5 bases from J; junction bases left unmatched: 11. Per germline, CDR1 LNHDA and CDR2 SQIVND (reference sequence). CDR3 length: 16 amino acids. CDR3 DNA sequence: TGTGCCAGTACCACATGGGGACAGGGGCCCCATCAGCCCCAGCATTTT. Protein product: CASTTWGQGPHQPQHF.

V gene TRBV2 combines with J gene TRBJ2-2; 7 bases map to TRBD1. V lost 6 bases, J lost 5 bases, and 9 bases stayed unmatched. CDR3 length: 15 amino acids. Germline lookup yields CDR1 SNHLY and CDR2 FYNNEI. This CDR3 reads CASSPEGGRTGELFF. CDR3 bases: TGTGCCAGCAGCCCGGAAGGGGGCAGGACCGGGGAGCTGTTTTTT.

V usage is TRBV7-9 and J usage is TRBJ1-1; TRBD1 might be the D (6 bases). Trimming removed 6 bases at V and 4 bases at J, with 18 bases between. Germline V CDR1 and CDR2: SEHNR, FQNEAQ (reference sequence). The CDR3 runs to 15 residues. CDR3 amino acids: CASSAPQGWGTEAFF. Written as DNA, the CDR3 is TGTGCCAGCAGTGCCCCCCAGGGGTGGGGCACTGAAGCTTTCTTT.

This clonotype was seen only a few times. This chain connects TRBV19 to TRBJ1-1; TRBD1 matches at 9 bases. J lost 2 bases, V lost 4 bases, and 5 bases had no gene match. From germline, CDR1 is LNHDA and CDR2 SQIVND (reference sequence). This CDR3 is built from 15 residues. This chain's CDR3 is CASSTGTGPNTEAFF. The CDR3 coding sequence is TGTGCCAGTAGTACCGGGACAGGGCCTAACACTGAAGCTTTCTTT. The full variable domain, completed using reference TRBV19 and TRBJ1-1, is DGGITQSPKYLFRKEGQNVTLSCEQNLNHDAMYWYRQDPGQGLRLIYYSQIVNDFQKGDIAEGYSVSREKKESFPLTVTSAQKNPTAFYLCASSTGTGPNTEAFFGQGTRLTVV.